Included here is one TCR beta chain sequence, with context. Its antigen is still unknown. Germline CDR1 reads LNHNV; CDR2 reads YYDKDF (reference sequence). This CDR3 spans 16 amino acids. V was shortened by 1 base and J by 2 bases, with 14 bases between the two germline ends. Cultured CD4+ T cell DNA underwent sequencing with the Oncomine TCR Beta short-read assay. From cultured CD4+ T cells, genomic DNA was extracted. Each CDR3 protein gets one entry after TCRdb re-called the PCR reads with MiXCR. The table records about 16,000 distinct CDR3 sequences, 45% to 65% of them present only once. Specified treatment: approximately nine-day PBMC culture with coronavirus spike peptide pools or control peptides (ViraFEST assay). PCR tests turned positive between March and December 2020, before US Alpha, Beta and Delta variants. The data derive from a study of vaccination and CD4 T cells after COVID-19. About the research overall: Post-vaccination specimens were collected at a median of roughly 69 days following dose two (range 14 to 241). Researchers treated cells with overlapping spike peptides taken from SARS-CoV-2, HCoV-NL63, HCoV-OC43 and HCoV-229E.

The rearrangement joins TRBV15 to TRBJ2-5; TRBD1 might be the D (6 bases). Sample: CD4+ T cells from blood, cultured in vitro, taken before SARS-CoV-2 vaccination. The source of this sequence is a human donor who had recovered from COVID-19. Here the CDR3 reads CATSRATPTGQETQYF. The CDR3 DNA reads as TGTGCCACCAGCAGAGCTACCCCTACAGGGCAAGAGACCCAGTACTTC.